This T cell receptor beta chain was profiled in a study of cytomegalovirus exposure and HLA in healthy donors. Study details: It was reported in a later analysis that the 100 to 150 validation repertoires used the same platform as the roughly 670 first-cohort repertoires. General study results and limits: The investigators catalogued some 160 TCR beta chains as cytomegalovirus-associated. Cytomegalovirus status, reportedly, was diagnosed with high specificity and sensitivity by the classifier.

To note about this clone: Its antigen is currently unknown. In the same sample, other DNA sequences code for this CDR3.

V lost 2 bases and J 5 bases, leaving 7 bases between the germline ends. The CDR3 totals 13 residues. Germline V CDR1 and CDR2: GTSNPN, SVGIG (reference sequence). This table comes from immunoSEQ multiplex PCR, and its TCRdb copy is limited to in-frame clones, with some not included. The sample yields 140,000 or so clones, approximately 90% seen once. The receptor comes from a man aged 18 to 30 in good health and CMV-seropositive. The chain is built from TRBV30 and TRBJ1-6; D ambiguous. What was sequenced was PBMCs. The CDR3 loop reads CAWSRQDNSPLHF. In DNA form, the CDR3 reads TGTGCCTGGAGTAGGCAGGATAATTCACCCCTCCACTTT.